This TCR beta chain was recorded in a study of blood T cell repertoires in COVID-19. Everyone who took part was roughly 18 to 100 years old, and they came from about 23 US areas. Two negative PCRs, clearance, or symptom resolution characterized the recovered Cohort 3 donors. Germline loops: CDR1 MNHEY, CDR2 SVGAGI. This CDR3 contains 13 residues. Trimming removed 6 bases from V and 11 bases from J, with 19 bases in between. Original handling: Quantification of nucleated cells was approximated via reference gene primer amplification. Method: immunoSEQ multiplex PCR; TCRdb's copy keeps in-frame clones and lacks some. Clonal size and the V and J genes are those of that table, whereas D and trimming came from the DNA. The repertoire includes about 380,000 clones, about 87% of them detected once, and approximately 1.2% sits in the top ten.

The TCR originated in a young man who had recovered from COVID-19. The sample comprised PBMCs or T cells enriched from blood (not recorded which). The genes are TRBV6-5 and TRBJ1-1; the D gene is possibly TRBD1 (6 bases). This CDR3 reads CASSYRERVGAFF. The CDR3 nucleotides read TGTGCCAGCAGCTACAGGGAGAGAGTGGGTGCTTTCTTT.